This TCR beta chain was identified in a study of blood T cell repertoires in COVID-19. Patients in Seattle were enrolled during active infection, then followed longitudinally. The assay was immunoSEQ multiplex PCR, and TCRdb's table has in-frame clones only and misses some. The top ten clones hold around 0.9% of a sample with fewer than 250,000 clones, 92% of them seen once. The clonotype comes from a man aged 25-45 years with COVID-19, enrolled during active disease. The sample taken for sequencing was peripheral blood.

CDR3 region: CASTTGGRETQYF. The CDR3 DNA reads TGTGCCAGCACTACCGGGGGGCGAGAGACCCAGTACTTC. The chain employs TRBV12-3 or TRBV12-4 and TRBJ2-5; tentatively, D is TRBD2 (7 bases). The CDR3 has 13 residues. V was clipped by 7 bases and J by 4 bases, with 13 bases between them.